The rows below give T cell receptor beta chains drawn from one sample of a study of control samples from healthy donors and cancer patients. Measured with immunoSEQ multiplex PCR; TCRdb has only the in-frame clones, and not every one. This sample has tens of thousands of clones; more than 65% occur once, and the top ten carry around 10%. Sequencing input: PBMCs. These receptors were obtained from a man between 60 and 70 years old with head and neck cancer. CDR3s include the opening cysteine and the closing phenylalanine or tryptophan. The D gene is left open where the match is weak. For some rows the clone size is stated as once, few or many, or as a class when expanded; others skip it.

j_gene: TRBJ2-7; abundance: -; v_gene: TRBV6-5; d_gene: TRBD2; CDR3nt: TGTGCCAGCAGGGCAACGGGAGGAGGATACGAGCAGTACTTC; CDR3aa: CASRATGGGYEQYF
j_gene: TRBJ1-5; abundance: few; v_gene: TRBV19; d_gene: TRBD1; CDR3nt: TGTGCCAGTAGTATGGGACAGGGATACTATCAGCCCCAGCATTTT; CDR3aa: CASSMGQGYYQPQHF
j_gene: TRBJ2-7; abundance: few; v_gene: TRBV2; d_gene: TRBD1; CDR3nt: TGTGCCGGAGGTAGGACAGGGACCTACGAGCAGTACTTC; CDR3aa: CAGGRTGTYEQYF
j_gene: TRBJ2-2; abundance: -; v_gene: TRBV19; d_gene: -; CDR3nt: TGTGCCAGTAGAGATCGACTAGCGAACACCGGGGAGCTGTTTTTT; CDR3aa: CASRDRLANTGELFF
j_gene: TRBJ2-7; abundance: -; v_gene: TRBV5-1; d_gene: -; CDR3nt: TGCGCCAGCAGCCTCGGCGGGGAGCAGTACTTC; CDR3aa: CASSLGGEQYF
j_gene: TRBJ2-3; abundance: -; v_gene: TRBV24-1; d_gene: -; CDR3nt: TGTGCCACCAGTGATTTGAGTAGAGATACGCAGTATTTT; CDR3aa: CATSDLSRDTQYF
j_gene: TRBJ2-3; abundance: -; v_gene: TRBV19; d_gene: -; CDR3nt: TGTGCCAGTAGTGGCGGGTACCAAGATACGCAGTATTTT; CDR3aa: CASSGGYQDTQYF
j_gene: TRBJ2-5; abundance: -; v_gene: TRBV5-8; d_gene: TRBD1; CDR3nt: TGTGCCAGCAGCTTAGGACAGGGGGCTTTTCAAGAGACCCAGTACTTC; CDR3aa: CASSLGQGAFQETQYF
j_gene: TRBJ1-6; abundance: -; v_gene: TRBV3-1/TRBV3-2; d_gene: TRBD1; CDR3nt: TGTGCCAGCAGCCTACAGGGGTGGTACGGCAATTCACCCCTCCACTTT; CDR3aa: CASSLQGWYGNSPLHF
j_gene: TRBJ2-3; abundance: -; v_gene: TRBV11-2; d_gene: TRBD2; CDR3nt: TGTGCCAGCAGCCCTATAGCGGGAAAGGCGACAGATACGCAGTATTTT; CDR3aa: CASSPIAGKATDTQYF
j_gene: TRBJ2-2; abundance: -; v_gene: TRBV7-8; d_gene: -; CDR3nt: TGTGCCAGCAGCTTAGTGCCACTAACCCTGAACACCGGGGAGCTGTTTTTT; CDR3aa: CASSLVPLTLNTGELFF
j_gene: TRBJ2-7; abundance: -; v_gene: TRBV5-1; d_gene: -; CDR3nt: -; CDR3aa: CASSVGPGTGAGENF
j_gene: TRBJ2-7; abundance: -; v_gene: TRBV13; d_gene: -; CDR3nt: TGTGCCAGCAGCCGACTACAGGATTACGAGCAGTACTTC; CDR3aa: CASSRLQDYEQYF
j_gene: TRBJ2-7; abundance: -; v_gene: TRBV5-5; d_gene: -; CDR3nt: TGTGCCAGCAGCTCCAGTTTCTACGAGCAGTACTTC; CDR3aa: CASSSSFYEQYF
j_gene: TRBJ2-7; abundance: -; v_gene: TRBV7-2; d_gene: -; CDR3nt: TGTGCCAGCAGCCCAGCCGGATCAGCTACCTACGAGCAGTACTTC; CDR3aa: CASSPAGSATYEQYF
j_gene: TRBJ1-5; abundance: -; v_gene: TRBV28; d_gene: -; CDR3nt: TGTGCCAGTGGGGGGGGCCGTAATCAGCCCCAGCATTTT; CDR3aa: CASGGGRNQPQHF
j_gene: TRBJ1-1; abundance: -; v_gene: TRBV5-6; d_gene: -; CDR3nt: TGTGCCAGCAGCTTAGGGACCGGGACGGCTTTCTTT; CDR3aa: CASSLGTGTAFF
j_gene: TRBJ2-3; abundance: -; v_gene: TRBV2; d_gene: TRBD2; CDR3nt: TGTGCCAGCGAGGGAGTAGCGGGAGATACGCAGTATTTT; CDR3aa: CASEGVAGDTQYF
j_gene: TRBJ1-6; abundance: few; v_gene: TRBV7-9; d_gene: -; CDR3nt: TGTGCCAGCGGCGCGAGCTCACCCCTCCACTTT; CDR3aa: CASGASSPLHF
j_gene: TRBJ2-7; abundance: few; v_gene: TRBV3-1/TRBV3-2; d_gene: TRBD2; CDR3nt: TGTGCCAGCAGCCATGGCCAGGCTAGCGGGCCCTACGAGCAGTACTTC; CDR3aa: CASSHGQASGPYEQYF
j_gene: TRBJ2-7; abundance: -; v_gene: TRBV3-1/TRBV3-2; d_gene: TRBD1; CDR3nt: TGTGCCAGCAGCCAAGATAAAACTCGGGGACAGAGTCACTACGAGCAGTACTTC; CDR3aa: CASSQDKTRGQSHYEQYF
j_gene: TRBJ2-5; abundance: -; v_gene: TRBV10-3; d_gene: -; CDR3nt: TGTGCCATCAGTGAGCGACAGATCCAAGAGACCCAGTACTTC; CDR3aa: CAISERQIQETQYF
j_gene: TRBJ1-2; abundance: once; v_gene: TRBV30; d_gene: TRBD1; CDR3nt: TGTGCCTGGAACAGGGGGCTTAACTATGGCTACACCTTC; CDR3aa: CAWNRGLNYGYTF
j_gene: TRBJ1-2; abundance: -; v_gene: TRBV7-2; d_gene: -; CDR3nt: TGTGCCAGCAGCTTTCACACCAGGGGAGCTAACTATGGCTACACCTTC; CDR3aa: CASSFHTRGANYGYTF
j_gene: TRBJ1-5; abundance: -; v_gene: TRBV7-8; d_gene: -; CDR3nt: TGTGCCAGCAGCCTGGGGCAGGGCCATAGCAATCAGCCCCAGCATTTT; CDR3aa: CASSLGQGHSNQPQHF
j_gene: TRBJ1-1; abundance: -; v_gene: TRBV20-1; d_gene: TRBD1; CDR3nt: TGCAGTGCTAGTAGACAGGGGAACACTGAAGCTTTCTTT; CDR3aa: CSASRQGNTEAFF
j_gene: TRBJ1-2; abundance: -; v_gene: TRBV5-4; d_gene: -; CDR3nt: TGTGCCAGCAGCTTCGACAGACCTAACTATGGCTACACCTTC; CDR3aa: CASSFDRPNYGYTF
j_gene: TRBJ2-7; abundance: -; v_gene: TRBV6-5; d_gene: -; CDR3nt: TGTGCCAGCCGATCTAGTTTCGACTACGAGCAGTACTTC; CDR3aa: CASRSSFDYEQYF
j_gene: TRBJ2-7; abundance: -; v_gene: TRBV28; d_gene: -; CDR3nt: TGTGCCAGCACCGATCCGGGACAAAAACTTTACGAGCAGTACTTC; CDR3aa: CASTDPGQKLYEQYF
j_gene: TRBJ1-5; abundance: -; v_gene: TRBV28; d_gene: -; CDR3nt: TGTGCCAGCAGTTTAGGTCCCGGGACGGGGTTTGGGCCCCAGCATTTT; CDR3aa: CASSLGPGTGFGPQHF
j_gene: TRBJ2-1; abundance: -; v_gene: TRBV7-9; d_gene: -; CDR3nt: TGTGCCAGCAGCTTTTATTGGGGGAGCTCCTACAATGAGCAGTTCTTC; CDR3aa: CASSFYWGSSYNEQFF
j_gene: TRBJ2-5; abundance: -; v_gene: TRBV19; d_gene: -; CDR3nt: TGTGCCAGCGAGCCGGGTGCGGGGGAGACCCAGTACTTC; CDR3aa: CASEPGAGETQYF
j_gene: TRBJ1-2; abundance: -; v_gene: TRBV27; d_gene: TRBD1; CDR3nt: TGTGCCAGCAGTTCACAGGGGGGCTTTAACTATGGCTACACCTTC; CDR3aa: CASSSQGGFNYGYTF
j_gene: TRBJ1-2; abundance: few; v_gene: TRBV28; d_gene: TRBD1; CDR3nt: TGTGCCAGCACCACAGGGGGCGCGTTTGGTGGCTACACCTTC; CDR3aa: CASTTGGAFGGYTF
j_gene: TRBJ2-1; abundance: -; v_gene: TRBV6-4; d_gene: TRBD2; CDR3nt: TGTGCCAGCAGTAGCGGGACTAGCGGGAGACATGAGCAGTTCTTC; CDR3aa: CASSSGTSGRHEQFF
j_gene: TRBJ1-5; abundance: -; v_gene: TRBV4-2; d_gene: TRBD1; CDR3nt: TGTGCCAGCAGCCAGACAGGGGCGACCAATCAGCCCCAGCATTTT; CDR3aa: CASSQTGATNQPQHF
j_gene: TRBJ2-7; abundance: once; v_gene: TRBV4-2; d_gene: -; CDR3nt: TGTGCCAGCAGCCAAGGGACCTCCAGCGAGCAGTACTTC; CDR3aa: CASSQGTSSEQYF
j_gene: TRBJ1-2; abundance: -; v_gene: TRBV7-9; d_gene: -; CDR3nt: TGTGCCAGCAGTCGGGCCCCAGGGATGACTAACTATGGCTACACCTTC; CDR3aa: CASSRAPGMTNYGYTF
j_gene: TRBJ1-5; abundance: -; v_gene: TRBV28; d_gene: TRBD1; CDR3nt: TGTGCCAGCAGGAAACGATACAGGGGACCCGATCAGCCCCAGCATTTT; CDR3aa: CASRKRYRGPDQPQHF
j_gene: TRBJ1-2; abundance: few; v_gene: TRBV7-9; d_gene: -; CDR3nt: TGTGCCAGCAGCTTAAGCCCTGGGGTGAACTATGGCTACACCTTC; CDR3aa: CASSLSPGVNYGYTF
j_gene: TRBJ2-7; abundance: -; v_gene: TRBV5-5; d_gene: -; CDR3nt: TGTGCCAGCAGCTTCCAGGCTCTCGGGTACGAGCAGTACTTC; CDR3aa: CASSFQALGYEQYF
j_gene: TRBJ2-5; abundance: -; v_gene: TRBV24-1; d_gene: -; CDR3nt: TGTGCCACCAGTGATTTTGGGGACAACCAAGAGACCCAGTACTTC; CDR3aa: CATSDFGDNQETQYF
j_gene: TRBJ2-2; abundance: -; v_gene: TRBV9; d_gene: TRBD2; CDR3nt: TGTGCCAGCAGCCGGGGGGGCACCGGGGAGCTGTTTTTT; CDR3aa: CASSRGGTGELFF
j_gene: TRBJ2-1; abundance: -; v_gene: TRBV2; d_gene: TRBD1; CDR3nt: TGTGCCAGCAGAGAAAGTAATCCCGGGACAGGGGCTTACAATGAGCAGTTCTTC; CDR3aa: CASRESNPGTGAYNEQFF
j_gene: TRBJ1-1; abundance: -; v_gene: TRBV7-9; d_gene: -; CDR3nt: TGTGCCAGCAGCTTATACCTGCCGAACACTGAAGCTTTCTTT; CDR3aa: CASSLYLPNTEAFF
j_gene: TRBJ2-3; abundance: once; v_gene: TRBV10-3; d_gene: TRBD2; CDR3nt: TGTGCCATCAGACAGCGGGAGGGCCGAATCGATACGCAGTATTTT; CDR3aa: CAIRQREGRIDTQYF
j_gene: TRBJ1-2; abundance: -; v_gene: TRBV28; d_gene: TRBD1; CDR3nt: TGTGCCAGCAGCGATCCGGGACAGGGGAGCTATGGCTACACCTTC; CDR3aa: CASSDPGQGSYGYTF
j_gene: TRBJ2-2; abundance: -; v_gene: TRBV12-3/TRBV12-4; d_gene: -; CDR3nt: TGTGCCAGCACCGATAAGTACCCCGGGGAGCTGTTTTTT; CDR3aa: CASTDKYPGELFF
j_gene: TRBJ2-5; abundance: -; v_gene: TRBV5-1; d_gene: -; CDR3nt: TGCGCCAGCAGCTTGGGGGGTAGCCCAGAGACCCAGTACTTC; CDR3aa: CASSLGGSPETQYF
j_gene: TRBJ2-3; abundance: -; v_gene: TRBV5-6; d_gene: TRBD2; CDR3nt: TGTGCCAGCAGTTTTGGACTAGCTGACACAGATACGCAGTATTTT; CDR3aa: CASSFGLADTDTQYF
j_gene: TRBJ1-4; abundance: -; v_gene: TRBV5-1; d_gene: TRBD1; CDR3nt: TGCGCCAGCAGCTTGGCTACAGGGGGTGGTGAAAAACTGTTTTTT; CDR3aa: CASSLATGGGEKLFF
j_gene: TRBJ2-5; abundance: few; v_gene: TRBV5-4; d_gene: -; CDR3nt: TGTGCCAGCAGCCCCCTGTTTGTAGGGGGGGGTAAAGAGACCCAGTACTTC; CDR3aa: CASSPLFVGGGKETQYF
j_gene: TRBJ2-7; abundance: -; v_gene: TRBV5-4; d_gene: TRBD1; CDR3nt: TGTGCCAGCAGCTTGGGGGGACAGGTCTACGAGCAGTACTTC; CDR3aa: CASSLGGQVYEQYF